This entry concerns a single T cell receptor (beta chain). Its cognate antigen is unknown. The sample is drawn from a study of shared clonotypes between healthy human individuals. Broader study findings: Limited genetic and exposure-history diversity came from having few donors. On the whole, naive subsets had larger estimated richness than memory subsets had.

The V gene end was trimmed by 4 bases and the J gene end by 3 bases; junction bases not matched to a gene: 11. The CDR3 loop spans 17 amino acids. Looked up from germline, CDR1 is SGHNT and CDR2 is YYREEE (reference sequence). Here immunoSEQ multiplex PCR was the method, and the copy in TCRdb shows in-frame clones only, minus some. Among a few million clones, roughly 95% were seen once, and the ten largest hold about 1.7%. Terminally differentiated effector memory CD45RA+ cells were left out of the naive CD8 fraction, which was CD45RO-negative and positively selected for CCR7. The sample consisted of naive CD8+ T cells from PBMCs. The chain is built from TRBV5-4 and TRBJ1-4; 8 bases match TRBD1. The TCR originated in a man in his late teens or twenties in good health. Some clones in this sample may be carry-over from other donors' samples. The CDR3 region has the DNA TGTGCCAGCAGCGTCGACAGGGGCGTAATTCCTAATGAAAAACTGTTTTTT. Protein product: CASSVDRGVIPNEKLFF.